The rows below give T cell receptor beta chains drawn from one sample of a study of lymphopenia after photon versus proton radiotherapy. Profiled with immunoSEQ multiplex PCR; TCRdb holds only in-frame clones, not every one. Altogether some 30,000 clones are present, roughly 90% being singletons, with the ten largest covering 50%. The material was peripheral blood, obtained from a patient treated with proton-based radiotherapy. The receptors were gathered from a woman aged 55 to 70 with cholangiocarcinoma. Some clones in this sample may be carry-over from other donors' samples. Both conserved end residues are trimmed from each CDR3. Some rows have no size entry. The others give once, few or many, or a class for an expanded clone.

size	J	V	CDR3
once	TRBJ2-3	TRBV27	ASRGFFADTQY
-	TRBJ2-3	TRBV7-9	ASSLGLAPDTQY
-	TRBJ2-6	TRBV5-6	ASSLHNSHSRANVLT
-	TRBJ1-1	TRBV6-5	ASSTGDRSTEAF
few	TRBJ1-2	TRBV14	ASSQQFRVYT
-	TRBJ2-3	TRBV29-1	SVDGITLTDTQY
few	TRBJ2-5	TRBV7-9	ASQLETQY
-	TRBJ1-5	TRBV6-5	ASSIRVNSNQPQH
once	TRBJ1-1	TRBV21-1	ASSKQVILGDTEAF
-	TRBJ2-1	TRBV6-6	ASAWREGRNEQF
-	TRBJ2-5	TRBV7-6	ASSSIGAETQY
-	TRBJ2-5	TRBV29-1	SVGRQAQETQY
-	TRBJ1-3	TRBV7-3	ASSLGGGNTIY
-	TRBJ2-3	TRBV7-2	ASSRTSGTIDTQY
-	TRBJ2-2	TRBV2	AGGVVPGELF
once	TRBJ1-3	TRBV7-2	ASSLAGGNTIY
-	TRBJ2-3	TRBV11-2	ASSWTSRGDTQY
-	TRBJ2-1	TRBV18	ASSPISLLRYNEQF
-	TRBJ2-5	TRBV5-1	ASSRQTGTGETQY
once	TRBJ1-6	TRBV5-4	ASSLVGASVNSPLH
-	TRBJ2-4	TRBV29-1	SVEEDRRENIQY
many	TRBJ1-1	TRBV20-1	IYGTDTEAF
-	TRBJ1-2	TRBV29-1	SASGGDGYT
once	TRBJ2-3	TRBV7-2	ASSPPPGRDTQY
-	TRBJ2-3	TRBV5-1	ASSPQPDRISTDTQY
-	TRBJ2-3	TRBV6-1	ASSEKIWGKWETDTQY
-	TRBJ2-7	TRBV6-5	ASSYARLSYEQY
once	TRBJ2-7	TRBV5-6	ASSRAGTHLSYEQY
-	TRBJ1-1	TRBV29-1	SVRGGVANTEAF
-	TRBJ1-4	TRBV7-8	ASSSQGALEEKLF
few	TRBJ1-1	TRBV19	ASNAGRDTEAF
-	TRBJ2-7	TRBV13	ASRPSTGGESYEQY
few	TRBJ2-7	TRBV11-2	ASSYRTGTASYEQY
-	TRBJ1-3	TRBV18	ASSPPSASGNTIY
-	TRBJ2-7	TRBV27	ASRGHTSYEQY
-	TRBJ1-5	TRBV18	ASSPGQGSSNQPQH
-	TRBJ1-2	TRBV18	ASSPDRVYGYT
-	TRBJ1-5	TRBV2	ASNRGDQPQH
-	TRBJ2-6	TRBV5-1	ASSLVSSGANVLT
-	TRBJ2-4	TRBV5-3	ARPTGPTAAKNIQY
-	TRBJ2-5	TRBV28	ASSAGQGTQY
-	TRBJ1-2	TRBV6-5	ASSLQRADGYT
-	TRBJ2-3	TRBV4-3	ASSQVGEGLADTQY
-	TRBJ2-2	TRBV29-1	SVAVGGNTGELF
-	TRBJ2-5	TRBV6-6	ASSMRDSLQGVNQY